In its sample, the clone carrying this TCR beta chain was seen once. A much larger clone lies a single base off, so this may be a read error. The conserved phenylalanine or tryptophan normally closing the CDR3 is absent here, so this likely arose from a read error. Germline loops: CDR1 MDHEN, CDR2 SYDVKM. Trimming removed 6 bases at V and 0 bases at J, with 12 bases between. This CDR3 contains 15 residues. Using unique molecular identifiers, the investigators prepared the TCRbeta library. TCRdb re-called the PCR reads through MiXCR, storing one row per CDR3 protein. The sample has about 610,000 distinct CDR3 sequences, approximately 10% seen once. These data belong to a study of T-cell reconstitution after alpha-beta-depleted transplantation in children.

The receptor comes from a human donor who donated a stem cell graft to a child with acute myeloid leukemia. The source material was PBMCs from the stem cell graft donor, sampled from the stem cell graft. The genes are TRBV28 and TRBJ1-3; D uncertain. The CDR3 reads CASRKQIVSGNTIYS. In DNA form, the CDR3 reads TGTGCCAGCAGGAAACAGATCGTCTCTGGAAACACCATATATTCT.